This T cell receptor (beta chain) appears in the sequencing data of a study of cytomegalovirus exposure and HLA in healthy donors. Study at large: A data release that came early held roughly 85 million unique TCRs from HLA-typed donors. Membership in the Caucasian-associated ancestry cluster was found for about 80% of nearly 400 genotyped donors. Findings and limits, study-wide: It was 150 to 200 TCR beta chains that were listed as cytomegalovirus-associated.

With 60 Vbeta and 13 Jbeta primers, the PCR was carried out. The table came from immunoSEQ multiplex PCR; TCRdb's copy has only in-frame clones and leaves some out. The table lists some 120,000 clones, around four fifths of them singletons. Germline-derived CDR1 and CDR2 are ENHRY and SYGVKD. The CDR3 has 15 amino acids. V was shortened by 10 bases and J by 2 bases, with 17 bases between the two germline ends. Details on this clone: Its antigen is unidentified.

Material for sequencing was PBMCs. The rearrangement joins TRBV10-3 to TRBJ2-2; D is perhaps TRBD1 (6 bases). This receptor was taken from a man aged 18 to 29 in good health and CMV-seropositive. The CDR3 region is CASTDSLSNTGELFF. The CDR3 region has the DNA TGTGCCAGCACGGACAGCCTAAGTAACACCGGGGAGCTGTTTTTT.